The clone carrying this TCR beta chain was seen many times. TCRdb passed the PCR reads through MiXCR, listing each CDR3 protein once. The sample lists around 100,000 distinct CDR3 sequences; 45% to 60% were seen once. This sample is drawn from a study of CDR3 diversity in severe acne. In germline, CDR1 is ENHRY, CDR2 SYGVKD. The CDR3 runs 16 residues. V trimming: 2 bases; J trimming: 4 bases; junction bases outside the gene matches: 8. The sequenced sample consisted of blood. The TCR was taken from a male donor with acne. The V call is TRBV10-3, the J call TRBJ2-3, with 8 positions matching TRBD1. For the CDR3, the DNA is TGTGCCATCAGTGAGGTCGGCAGGGGGCGGCCAGATACGCAGTATTTT. Its protein product is CAISEVGRGRPDTQYF.